This passage covers 21 T cell receptor beta chains from one sample sequenced in a study of T cell responses to AZD1222 COVID-19 vaccine. TCRdb's table, derived via immunoSEQ multiplex PCR, lists solely in-frame clones and lacks some. The table shows approximately 200,000 clones, with 85% to 95% occurring only once. The material was peripheral blood, obtained 28 days after the second AZD1222 dose. The receptors come from an adult who received the AZD1222 COVID-19 vaccine.

V gene TRBV19 combines with J gene TRBJ2-5; 14 bases line up with TRBD2. The CDR3 sequence is 15 residues long. The V segment lost 6 bases and the J segment 4 bases; nucleotides outside the gene matches: 4. Germline V gene data show CDR1 as LNHDA and CDR2 as SQIVND (reference sequence). Here the CDR3 DNA reads TGTGCCAGTAGCGCCGGACTAGCGGGGGGAGAGACCCAGTACTTC. Its translation is CASSAGLAGGETQYF. Using reference TRBV19 and TRBJ2-5 for the parts outside the CDR3, the full variable domain is DGGITQSPKYLFRKEGQNVTLSCEQNLNHDAMYWYRQDPGQGLRLIYYSQIVNDFQKGDIAEGYSVSREKKESFPLTVTSAQKNPTAFYLCASSAGLAGGETQYFGPGTRLLVL.

This chain connects TRBV7-2 to TRBJ1-4, with D possibly matching TRBD1 (6 bases). Germline V gives CDR1 SGHTA, CDR2 FQGNSA. With 2 bases removed from V and 8 bases from J, the gap between germline ends came to 15 bases. CDR3 length equals 15 residues. CDR3 region: CASSLFWGAEEKLFF. The CDR3 nucleotides read TGTGCCAGCAGCTTATTTTGGGGGGCTGAGGAAAAACTGTTTTTT.

This chain links TRBV6-5 with TRBJ1-2; tentatively, D is TRBD1 (5 bases). The CDR3 has 12 residues. Germline values: CDR1 MNHEY, CDR2 SVGAGI. Between the trimmed V and J ends, which lost 10 bases and 5 bases, there was a span of 14 bases. CDR3 bases: TGTGCCACCCGAGGACAAGATTATGGCTACACCTTC. Translating it yields CATRGQDYGYTF.

This chain uses TRBV10-1 with TRBJ2-2; D is possibly TRBD2 (6 bases). The CDR3 length is 14 residues. The germline V gene encodes CDR1 WNHNN and CDR2 SYGVQD (reference sequence). V was trimmed by 6 bases and J by 2 bases, leaving 10 bases between them. The CDR3 sequence is CASRGSGNTGELFF. The DNA for the CDR3 is TGCGCCAGCAGGGGTAGCGGTAACACCGGGGAGCTGTTTTTT.

The chain uses TRBV6-2 or TRBV6-3 and TRBJ2-1; D might be TRBD2 (6 bases). V was clipped by 4 bases and J by 9 bases, with 13 bases between them. Germline-derived CDR1 and CDR2 are MNHEY and SVGEGT. CDR3 length: 13 residues. For the CDR3, the DNA is TGTGCCAGCAGTTCCCGGGACTTCGGTGAGCAGTTCTTC. Protein product: CASSSRDFGEQFF.

The chain joins TRBV19 to TRBJ2-3, with 14 bases matching TRBD2. The CDR3 sequence is 19 residues long. The V gene end was trimmed by 6 bases and the J gene end by 2 bases; junction bases not matched to a gene: 13. Germline loops: CDR1 LNHDA, CDR2 SQIVND (reference sequence). The CDR3 region is CASSNPPGLAGDITDTQYF. CDR3 coding DNA: TGTGCCAGTAGCAACCCTCCGGGACTAGCGGGGGACATCACAGATACGCAGTATTTT.

The chain employs TRBV19 and TRBJ1-4; 8 bases match TRBD1. This CDR3 contains 13 residues. J gave up 8 bases and V 5 bases, and 4 bases lay outside the gene matches. The V gene's germline CDR1 is LNHDA and CDR2 SQIVND (reference sequence). Here the CDR3 DNA reads TGTGCCAGTAGTGTGCAGGGGGCCGAAAAACTGTTTTTT. It codes for CASSVQGAEKLFF.

The J gene is TRBJ2-3, the V gene TRBV27, with 9 bases matching TRBD2. The CDR3 has 17 residues. Germline lookup yields CDR1 MNHEY and CDR2 SMNVEV (reference sequence). V trimming: 6 bases; J trimming: 6 bases; junction bases outside the gene matches: 16. The CDR3 DNA reads as TGTGCCAGCAGCTCGGATGTAGCGGGGGCCCGCGACGATACGCAGTATTTT. The encoded protein is CASSSDVAGARDDTQYF.

In this sample, this clone turned up once. The chain is built from TRBV29-1 and TRBJ2-7; 7 nucleotides agree with TRBD1. Germline CDR1 and CDR2: SQVTM and ANQGSEA. This CDR3 is 11 amino acids long. With V trimmed by 5 bases and J by 5 bases, 3 bases remained unmatched. The CDR3 DNA follows: TGCAGCGTTACAGGGGCCCACGAGCAGTACTTC. Protein: CSVTGAHEQYF.

The V and J genes are TRBV3-1 (or the pseudogene TRBV3-2) and TRBJ1-3; D may be TRBD1 (6 bases). This CDR3 has 16 residues. Trimming removed 0 bases at V and 3 bases at J, with 12 bases between. Germline CDR1 LGHDT, CDR2 YNNKEL (reference sequence). DNA for the CDR3: TGTGCCAGCAGCCAAGATGGACAGATTCTTGGAAACACCATATATTTT. Its protein product is CASSQDGQILGNTIYF.

The chain carries TRBV24-1 and TRBJ1-2; D is unclear. The CDR3 spans 16 residues. Germline V gene data show CDR1 as KGHDR and CDR2 as SFDVKD. V gave up 5 bases and J gave up 1 base, with 16 bases separating them. The CDR3 loop is CATSGGPTQYNYGYTF. In DNA form, the CDR3 reads TGTGCCACCAGTGGAGGGCCGACCCAATATAACTATGGCTACACCTTC.

The chain joins TRBV7-9 to TRBJ2-7, with 11 nucleotides matching TRBD1. The V gene end was trimmed by 5 bases and the J gene end by 2 bases; junction bases not matched to a gene: 5. Germline lookup yields CDR1 SEHNR and CDR2 FQNEAQ (reference sequence). The CDR3 is 15 amino acids. CDR3 nucleotide sequence: TGTGCCAGCAGCACCCCGGGACAGGGGGCCTACGAGCAGTACTTC. Encoded protein: CASSTPGQGAYEQYF.

The chain carries TRBV3-1 (or the pseudogene TRBV3-2) and TRBJ1-1; D possibly corresponds to TRBD1 (5 bases). Germline CDR1 is LGHDT and CDR2 is YNNKEL (reference sequence). V lost 3 bases and J 0 bases, leaving 8 bases between the germline ends. The CDR3 runs to 14 residues. The DNA of the CDR3 is TGTGCCAGCAGCCATGGGACCCTGAACACTGAAGCTTTCTTT. This translates into CASSHGTLNTEAFF.

The chain recombines TRBV5-1 with TRBJ1-5; TRBD1 aligns across 12 bases. The CDR3 runs 16 residues. V lost 3 bases and J lost 4; bases outside the gene matches: 5. CDR1 and CDR2 from the germline V gene are SGHRS and YFSETQ. CDR3 DNA sequence: TGCGCCAGCAGCTACCGGGACAGGGGGCGAAATCAGCCCCAGCATTTT. It specifies CASSYRDRGRNQPQHF.

The chain has TRBV4-1 and TRBJ1-5, with D unresolved. This CDR3 is built from 15 residues. Looked up from germline, CDR1 is MGHRA and CDR2 is YSYEKL. Trimming shortened V by 0 bases and J by 1 base, and 7 bases separated the two germline ends. CDR3 nucleotides: TGCGCCAGCAGCCAAGATGGCCCGAGCAATCAGCCCCAGCATTTT. Translation: CASSQDGPSNQPQHF.

The rearrangement uses TRBV5-1 and TRBJ1-1, with TRBD1 matching over 10 bases. V lost 2 bases to trimming and J lost 7 bases; unmatched junction nucleotides: 11. Germline loops: CDR1 SGHRS, CDR2 YFSETQ. CDR3 length: 16 residues. CDR3 region: CASSLGDRGTTNEAFF. CDR3 DNA sequence: TGCGCCAGCAGCTTAGGGGACAGGGGAACCACTAATGAAGCTTTCTTT.

The chain is built from TRBV29-1 and TRBJ2-1, with TRBD2 matching over 15 bases. The CDR3 spans 14 residues. Germline loops: CDR1 SQVTM, CDR2 ANQGSEA. The J segment lost 8 bases and the V segment lost 4 bases, leaving 3 bases of the junction unmatched. The CDR3 spells CSVGGLAGGDEQFF. The CDR3 DNA reads as TGCAGCGTTGGGGGACTAGCGGGGGGCGATGAGCAGTTCTTC.

This clone was seen a handful of times. V and J are TRBV28 and TRBJ1-1; 7 bases fit TRBD1. There are 14 residues in the CDR3. Germline CDR1 is MDHEN and CDR2 is SYDVKM. V lost 3 bases, J lost 4 bases, and 5 bases stayed unmatched. CDR3 region: CASSLFSGGTEAFF. For the CDR3, the DNA is TGTGCCAGCAGTTTGTTCTCAGGGGGCACTGAAGCTTTCTTT.

The chain carries TRBV3-1 (or the pseudogene TRBV3-2) and TRBJ2-1, with D uncertain. Trimming stripped 4 bases from V and 5 bases from J, with 3 bases between. Germline CDR1 and CDR2: LGHDT and YNNKEL (reference sequence). This CDR3 region has 11 residues. DNA for the CDR3: TGTGCCAGCAGCCTCCACAATGAGCAGTTCTTC. Translation: CASSLHNEQFF.

V and J are TRBV12-3 or TRBV12-4 and TRBJ1-3, with D hard to call. Trimming took 5 bases from V and 6 from J, leaving 5 bases between them. This CDR3 region has 11 residues. CDR3 in amino acids: CASSTPNTIYF. As DNA, the CDR3 is TGTGCCAGCAGTACCCCAAACACCATATATTTT.

J is TRBJ2-3 and V is TRBV6-5, with a weak D call TRBD2 (5 bases). This CDR3 contains 15 residues. Germline lookup yields CDR1 MNHEY and CDR2 SVGAGI. V lost 7 bases and J lost 0, with 14 bases in between. DNA for the CDR3: TGTGCCAGCACCCCCGGTGGGAGTAGCACAGATACGCAGTATTTT. Amino acids: CASTPGGSSTDTQYF.